This TCR beta chain originates from a study of naive and memory T cell subsets. CDR1 is SGHTA, CDR2 FQGNSA, per germline. The CDR3 has 13 residues. V shed 6 bases and J shed 5 bases, with 11 bases lying between them. Findings and limits, study-wide: Naive repertoires, especially CD8, held a few larger clonotypes, possibly memory cells re-expressing CD45RA.

The table lists this clonotype with a few counts. Its antigen is unknown. Both TRBC1 and TRBC2 were covered by a beta constant-region primer of two equimolar oligonucleotides. Four rounds of PCR amplified the ligated cDNA using nested alpha and beta constant-region primers plus SP2. Each CDR3 protein gets one entry after TCRdb re-called the UMI-ligation and nested PCR reads with MiXCR. The sample consists of around 83,000 distinct CDR3 sequences, about 11% of them appearing once. This receptor was identified in a human donor in good health. Sequenced input: naive CD4+ T cells from blood. The J gene is TRBJ1-5, the V gene TRBV7-2; D remains ambiguous. This CDR3 reads CASSLSGDQPQHF. CDR3 bases: TGTGCCAGCAGTCTATCTGGGGATCAGCCCCAGCATTTT.